The 4 T cell receptor beta chains below were found in one sample sequenced in a study of PD-1 blockade in classical Hodgkin lymphoma. Each patient relapsed following autologous stem cell transplantation, and prior brentuximab vedotin exposure differed. Some clones are missing from TCRdb's copy, which holds only in-frame ones; the method was immunoSEQ multiplex PCR. The sample has 40,000 to 45,000 clones, over 55% seen once. Source: peripheral blood mononuclear cells (PBMCs), taken at baseline. The receptors shown here come from a human donor with classical Hodgkin lymphoma.

This chain connects TRBV28 to TRBJ2-2; 8 nucleotides agree with TRBD1. The CDR3 has 15 amino acids. J was trimmed by 1 base and V by 11 bases; bases with no gene match: 9. Per germline, CDR1 MDHEN and CDR2 SYDVKM. CDR3 sequence reads: CAVRRGTGNTGELFF. Written as DNA, the CDR3 is TGTGCCGTCCGAAGAGGGACAGGGAACACCGGGGAGCTGTTTTTT.

The gene calls are TRBV7-9 and TRBJ2-7; tentative D call: TRBD2 (6 bases). From germline, CDR1 is SEHNR and CDR2 FQNEAQ (reference sequence). There are 15 residues in the CDR3. Deletions cut 5 bases from V and 3 bases from J, with 17 bases between. CDR3 nucleotide sequence: TGTGCCAGCAGCAAAGGATCAGGGAGGATCTACGAGCAGTACTTC. It translates to CASSKGSGRIYEQYF. Together with reference TRBV7-9 and TRBJ2-7, the CDR3 gives the full variable domain: DTGVSQNPRHKITKRGQNVTFRCDPISEHNRLYWYRQTLGQGPEFLTYFQNEAQLEKSRLLSDRFSAERPKGSFSTLEIQRTEQGDSAMYLCASSKGSGRIYEQYFGPGTRLTVT.

V is TRBV6-5 and J is TRBJ2-3; a weak D match, TRBD2 (5 bases). Germline V lookup: CDR1 MNHEY, CDR2 SVGAGI. CDR3 length equals 12 residues. With 0 bases removed from V and 11 bases from J, the gap between germline ends came to 9 bases. The CDR3 DNA reads as TGTGCCAGCAGTTACTCGGCGGGTGGGCAGTATTTT. Translated: CASSYSAGGQYF.

The CDR3 coding sequence is TGTGCCAGCAGCCCCGACAGTGGTCGCTACACCTTC. Residues: CASSPDSGRYTF. V is TRBV7-6 and J is TRBJ1-2, with D perhaps matching TRBD1 (5 bases). This CDR3 contains 12 residues. The germline V gene encodes CDR1 SGHVS and CDR2 FNYEAQ. V was cut by 5 bases and J by 9 bases, with 13 bases left in between.